This T cell receptor beta chain originates from a study of identical twins (dated by TCRdb to about 2016). Study-level background: To test whether fetal clonotypes persist, the study used deep sequencing on TCR alpha and beta repertoires from monozygotic twins, unrelated adults of various ages, and cord blood. To rule out contamination, replicate twin experiments were performed at different times with different library preparation protocols. Results the study describes overall, beyond this receptor: Recombination models systematically underestimated out-of-frame TCR alpha sharing in monozygotic twins but agreed with sharing between unrelated individuals. Out-of-frame TCR alpha sequences shared between twins showed an excess of low generation-probability sequences compared with coincidental sharing between unrelated individuals. A weaker excess of twin sharing was found in beta out-of-frame sequences because the signal-to-noise ratio was lowered by fewer shared sequences. Zero-insertion analyses could be partly confounded by invariant T cells such as MAIT and iNKT, though diverse VJ usage argued against such confounding for most clonotypes. Abundant cord blood beta clonotypes carried fewer insertions; young adult naive repertoires showed a weaker similar trend, while memory repertoires showed none. Conclusions relied on cross-sectional statistical analysis, since the same donors could not be followed over many years.

With respect to this clonotype: It has no known antigen specificity. No base quality information exists; no much larger clone differs at one position.

The library was generated by 5' RACE. Instrument used: Illumina HiSeq 2000. Template switching added a universal primer binding site, and the final cDNA carried a unique molecular identifier that allowed TCR cDNA molecules to be counted accurately. First-strand cDNA for TCR alpha and beta chains was synthesized from specific primers in the conserved constant-segment region. Each cDNA library was double barcoded, with a SMART-Mk sample barcode plus Illumina barcodes, to control for contamination. TruSeq adapter sequences and Illumina sample barcodes were added in two successive PCR steps. Sequencing of the TCR alpha and beta cDNA libraries was done on the Illumina HiSeq platform using custom primers. The authors' pipeline ran thus. Unique molecular identifiers were extracted from raw reads with MiGEC, and CDR3 positions were determined with MiXCR. For each individual, recombination models were inferred using an EM algorithm with the repgenHMM and IGoR tools. The tcR package in R was used for shared clonotype analysis, with sharing normalized by the product of cloneset sizes. Out-of-frame nonproductive sequences were analyzed to study raw recombination free of thymic and clonal selection effects. TCRdb reanalyzed the raw reads on its own, using fastp at Q25 for trimming and MiXCR for clone calling, and kept in-frame beta chains. Records with the same CDR3 protein are collapsed into one entry carrying the most frequent genes and DNA. These V and J calls are TCRdb output, not the study's own analysis. This sample is represented by about 240,000 distinct CDR3 sequences; roughly 12% of them were singletons. The ten largest clones capture 4% of the sample.

V sheds 6 bases and J sheds 5 bases, leaving 19 bases between their ends. According to the germline V gene, CDR1 reads MNHEY and CDR2 reads SVGEGT. The CDR3, cysteine through phenylalanine, is 15 amino acids long. The DNA shown is the 45-base CDR3, in frame from base 1. Every donor in the study was a healthy Caucasian. The twin cohort comprised three pairs of female monozygotic twins, all aged roughly 18 to 30 years. Miltenyi CD45RO+ enrichment and human naive T-cell isolation kits were used to isolate memory (CD45RO+) and naive T cells from PBMC. This sample also belongs to another study, concerning yellow fever vaccine responses in identical twins. The second source states: According to the authors, in identical twins the way T cells responded to vaccination appeared partly convergent and partly personalized. The study precisely tracked vaccine-responding T cell clones in identical twins.

The receptor chain draws on TRBV6-2 or TRBV6-3 and TRBJ2-5; the D gene is tentatively TRBD1 or TRBD2, each matching 5 bases. This TCR was sampled from a woman under 30 in good health. Sequencing input: memory (CD45RO+) T cells sorted from blood. The cell subset or site label corresponds to: CD45RO+ enriched T cells. DNA sequence: TGTGCCAGCAGCTACGGTATACTAGGGGTCGAGACCCAGTACTTC. The resulting protein is CASSYGILGVETQYF.